These T cell receptor beta chains were read from a single sample in a study of cytomegalovirus exposure and HLA in healthy donors. The protocol was immunoSEQ multiplex PCR, while the TCRdb copy is restricted to in-frame clones and leaves out a portion. The sample has about 130,000 clones; more than 65% are singletons. Sequencing was carried out using PBMCs. The receptors were sampled from a young man in good health and CMV-seropositive. Both conserved end residues are part of each CDR3. D genes are given only for firm matches. Clone size is not always given. Where it is, it says once, few, many or a class for expanded clones.

TRBJ2-7 TRBV7-2 TRBD2 NA 18 CASSNGGGLAGWSYEQYF TGTGCCAGCAGCAACGGCGGGGGACTAGCGGGCTGGTCCTACGAGCAGTACTTC
TRBJ2-3 TRBV7-2 NA NA 14 CASSLGGFADTQYF TGTGCCAGCAGCTTAGGAGGTTTCGCAGATACGCAGTATTTT
TRBJ1-1 TRBV25-1 TRBD1 few 16 CASSVNRDRGNTEAFF TGTGCCAGCAGTGTCAACCGGGACAGGGGGAACACTGAAGCTTTCTTT
TRBJ1-2 TRBV4-3 NA few 15 CASSQDTSGDYGYTF TGCGCCAGCAGCCAAGATACCTCAGGGGACTATGGCTACACCTTC
TRBJ2-3 TRBV6-1 NA NA 13 CASSDMQGSVQYF TGTGCCAGCAGTGACATGCAGGGATCCGTGCAGTATTTT
TRBJ2-5 TRBV7-6 TRBD2 NA 16 CASSLVVAGRGGTQYF TGTGCCAGCAGCTTAGTAGTAGCGGGGCGCGGTGGGACCCAGTACTTC
TRBJ2-7 TRBV14 TRBD1 NA 18 CASSHYGGQGRLIYEQYF TGTGCCAGCAGCCATTACGGGGGACAGGGGAGATTAATCTACGAGCAGTACTTC
TRBJ2-2 TRBV7-7 TRBD2 NA 19 CASSLNRTSGRGNTGELFF TGTGCTAGCAGCTTAAATCGGACTAGCGGGAGAGGGAACACCGGGGAGCTGTTTTTT
TRBJ2-3 TRBV30 NA NA 13 CAWVYSGTDTQYF TGTGCCTGGGTCTATTCGGGGACAGATACGCAGTATTTT
TRBJ1-1 TRBV29-1 NA few 15 CSVNGQGLGGTEAFF TGCAGCGTTAATGGTCAGGGATTAGGTGGCACTGAAGCTTTCTTT
TRBJ2-5 TRBV25-1 NA NA 15 CASSEWGGGDETQYF TGTGCCAGCAGTGAATGGGGCGGAGGGGACGAGACCCAGTACTTC
TRBJ1-2 TRBV28 NA NA 13 CASSSTVNYGYTF TGTGCCAGCAGTTCGACAGTTAACTATGGCTACACCTTC
TRBJ2-3 TRBV5-1 NA NA 15 CASSLGLGGTDTQYF TGCGCCAGCAGCTTGGGCCTGGGCGGCACAGATACGCAGTATTTT
TRBJ2-5 TRBV13 NA few 13 CASNRYTQETQYF TGTGCCAGCAACAGGTACACCCAAGAGACCCAGTACTTC
TRBJ1-1 TRBV7-9 NA NA 13 CASSFGKNTEAFF TGTGCCAGCAGCTTCGGGAAGAACACTGAAGCTTTCTTT
TRBJ1-2 TRBV21-1 NA NA 19 CASSAGDRGLTFSNYGYTF TGTGCCAGCAGTGCGGGGGACAGGGGACTAACTTTTTCTAACTATGGCTACACCTTC
TRBJ2-7 TRBV19 TRBD1 few 15 CASSNMDRGGYEQYF TGTGCCAGTAGTAACATGGACAGGGGGGGATACGAGCAGTACTTC
TRBJ2-1 TRBV30 TRBD2 NA 15 CAWTEETSRYNEQFF TGTGCCTGGACCGAGGAGACTAGCCGCTACAATGAGCAGTTCTTC
TRBJ1-5 TRBV19 TRBD1 once 17 CASTPFPRDSSNQPQHF TGTGCCAGTACCCCGTTCCCCCGGGACAGTAGCAATCAGCCCCAGCATTTT
TRBJ1-1 TRBV19 TRBD1 once 15 CASSIQPTGDTEAFF TGTGCCAGTAGTATCCAGCCGACAGGGGATACTGAAGCTTTCTTT
TRBJ2-7 TRBV7-9 TRBD2 NA 16 CASSLSGTSGRYEQYF TGTGCCAGCAGCTTATCCGGAACTAGCGGGAGATACGAGCAGTACTTC
TRBJ1-4 TRBV7-8 NA few 13 CASSFLFDEKLFF TGTGCCAGCAGCTTTCTCTTCGATGAAAAACTGTTTTTT